Listed below are T cell receptor beta chains from one sample, sequenced in a study of T cell changes during pregnancy in multiple sclerosis. Sequencing used immunoSEQ multiplex PCR; TCRdb keeps in-frame clones, though not all of them. Here the sample spans roughly 42,000 clones, roughly nine tenths being singletons. The sequencing used CD8+ T cells from peripheral blood mononuclear cells, collected in the third trimester of pregnancy. These TCRs come from a female donor with multiple sclerosis, enrolled in a pregnancy study. Both conserved end residues are part of each CDR3. A D gene is named only where the DNA matches it firmly. Some rows have no size entry. The others give once, few or many, or a class for an expanded clone.

NA	TRBJ2-2	NA	TRBV13	TGTGCCAGCAGCACTCCTCGGGTTCACACCGGGGAGCTGTTTTTT	CASSTPRVHTGELFF
NA	TRBJ1-4	NA	TRBV27	TGTGCCAGTACTACAGGGAGGGGATTCGAAAAACTGTTTTTT	CASTTGRGFEKLFF
NA	TRBJ2-5	TRBD2	TRBV27	TGTGCCAGCAGTCCAAGACTAGCGGGAGAAGAGACCCAGTACTTC	CASSPRLAGEETQYF
NA	TRBJ2-7	TRBD1	TRBV4-1	TGCGCCAGCAGCCAGACTACCGGGACAGGATCCTACGAGCAGTACTTC	CASSQTTGTGSYEQYF
NA	TRBJ2-7	NA	TRBV28	TGTGCCAGCACCCCTCACCAGGGGAGGGCCTACGAGCAGTACTTC	CASTPHQGRAYEQYF
NA	TRBJ1-1	TRBD1	TRBV27	TGTGCCAGCAGCGATGAGGACAGGGGAGCCACTGAAGCTTTCTTT	CASSDEDRGATEAFF
NA	TRBJ1-1	NA	TRBV7-8	TGTGCCAGCAGCTTCCCCCCAGGGAACACTGAAGCTTTCTTT	CASSFPPGNTEAFF
NA	TRBJ2-3	TRBD2	TRBV2	TGTGCCAGCAGTGAAGCCGGACACTCTAGCGGGAGCTCGGATACGCAGTATTTT	CASSEAGHSSGSSDTQYF
NA	TRBJ1-5	NA	TRBV19	TGTGCCAGTAGTATAGATCTTGGGGCCTGGGGGCCCCAGCATTTT	CASSIDLGAWGPQHF
NA	TRBJ1-2	TRBD1	TRBV5-6	TGTGCCAGCAGCGGCTCTGAGGGGGCGAGTCTATACTATGGCTACACCTTC	CASSGSEGASLYYGYTF
NA	TRBJ2-5	NA	TRBV2	TGTGCCAGCAGTGAAGTAAATAGCTTAGAGACCCAGTACTTC	CASSEVNSLETQYF
NA	TRBJ2-3	NA	TRBV13	TGTGCCAGCAGCTTAGGCCATGGAGGGCCTGATACGCAGTATTTT	CASSLGHGGPDTQYF
few	TRBJ2-5	TRBD1	TRBV2	TGTGCCAGCAGACGACAGGGTATCTTAGAAGAGACCCAGTACTTC	CASRRQGILEETQYF
NA	TRBJ1-2	NA	TRBV4-1	TGCGCCAGCAGCCAAGAGGGACACGGGACCCTCGTTGACTATGGCTACACCTTC	CASSQEGHGTLVDYGYTF
NA	TRBJ2-7	TRBD2	TRBV5-6	TGTGCCAGCAGCTTAGAACTAGCGGGACCCTTCTACGAGCAGTACTTC	CASSLELAGPFYEQYF
NA	TRBJ2-7	TRBD1	TRBV13	TGTGCCAGCAGCTTAGAGGGACAGGGAGGCAACGAGCAGTACTTC	CASSLEGQGGNEQYF
NA	TRBJ2-1	TRBD2	TRBV6-4	TGTGCCAGCAGTGAGGGACTAGCGGGAGATGAGCAGTTCTTC	CASSEGLAGDEQFF
once	TRBJ2-5	TRBD1	TRBV27	TGTGCCAGCAGTCCACTAGCGGTCTTGGGACAGGGGCTCCAAGAGACCCAGTACTTC	CASSPLAVLGQGLQETQYF
NA	TRBJ2-7	NA	TRBV6-5	TGTGCCAGCAGTTACTCGCAGTCTTTCTACGAGCAGTACTTC	CASSYSQSFYEQYF
many	TRBJ2-7	NA	TRBV4-2	TGTGCCAGCAGCCGAACCATAGGGACATCTGGTTACGAGCAGTACTTC	CASSRTIGTSGYEQYF
NA	TRBJ2-2	NA	TRBV19	TGTGCCAGTAGTACCGGAGGAGCCGGGGAGCTGTTTTTT	CASSTGGAGELFF
NA	TRBJ1-2	NA	TRBV6-5	TGTGCCAGCATCGACCCGGGAGGGGGCTATGGCTACACCTTC	CASIDPGGGYGYTF
NA	TRBJ1-2	TRBD1	TRBV6-5	TGTGCCAGCAGTTACGGCCAGGGGGACTATGGCTACACCTTC	CASSYGQGDYGYTF
NA	TRBJ2-5	TRBD2	TRBV6-5	TGTGCCACTAAAGGGACTAGCGGGTTGGAGACCCAGTACTTC	CATKGTSGLETQYF